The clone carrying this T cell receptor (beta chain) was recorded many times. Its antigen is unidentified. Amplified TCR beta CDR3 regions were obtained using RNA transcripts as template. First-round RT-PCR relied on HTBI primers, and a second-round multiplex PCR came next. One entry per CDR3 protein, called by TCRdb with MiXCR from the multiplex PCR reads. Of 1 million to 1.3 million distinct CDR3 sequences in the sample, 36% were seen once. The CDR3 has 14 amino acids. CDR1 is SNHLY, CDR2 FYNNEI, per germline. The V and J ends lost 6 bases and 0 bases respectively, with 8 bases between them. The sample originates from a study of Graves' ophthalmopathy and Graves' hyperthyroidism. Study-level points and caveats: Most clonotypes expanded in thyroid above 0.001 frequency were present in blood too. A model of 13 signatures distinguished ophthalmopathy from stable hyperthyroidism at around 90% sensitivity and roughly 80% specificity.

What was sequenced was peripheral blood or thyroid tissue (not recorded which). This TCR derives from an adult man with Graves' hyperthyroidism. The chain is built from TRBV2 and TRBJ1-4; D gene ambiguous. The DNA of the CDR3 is TGTGCCAGCAGGACGGAAACAACTAATGAAAAACTGTTTTTT. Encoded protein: CASRTETTNEKLFF.